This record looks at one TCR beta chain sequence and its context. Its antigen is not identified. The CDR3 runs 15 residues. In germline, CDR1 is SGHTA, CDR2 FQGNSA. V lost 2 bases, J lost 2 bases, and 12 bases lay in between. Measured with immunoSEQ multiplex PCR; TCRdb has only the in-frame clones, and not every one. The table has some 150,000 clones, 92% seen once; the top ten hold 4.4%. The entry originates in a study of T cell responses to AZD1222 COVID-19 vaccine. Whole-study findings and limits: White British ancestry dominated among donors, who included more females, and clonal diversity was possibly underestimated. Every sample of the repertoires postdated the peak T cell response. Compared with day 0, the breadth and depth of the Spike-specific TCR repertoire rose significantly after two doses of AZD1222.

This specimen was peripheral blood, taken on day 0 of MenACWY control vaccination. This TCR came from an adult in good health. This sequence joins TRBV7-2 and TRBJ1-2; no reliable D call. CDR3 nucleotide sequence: TGTGCCAGCAGCTTATTAGGGTACGGCAACTATGGCTACACCTTC. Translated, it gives CASSLLGYGNYGYTF.